A single T cell receptor (beta chain) is shown here with its context. The antigen remains unidentified. Making the TCR beta libraries involved quantitative 5'-RACE with molecular barcodes. TCRdb called the 5' RACE reads again in MiXCR, with one record for every CDR3 protein. The sample has 36,000 or so distinct CDR3 sequences, 9.5% to 12% seen once. This sample stems from a study of CD8 T cells in ankylosing spondylitis. Findings of the study overall: Among TCR beta sequences, a motif of roughly 8 highly homologous variants appeared characteristic of ankylosing spondylitis blood.

Trimming shortened V by 0 bases and J by 0 bases, and 10 bases separated the two germline ends. Germline V lookup: CDR1 LGHNA, CDR2 YSLEER. The CDR3 is made up of 16 amino acids. This chain connects TRBV4-3 to TRBJ2-3, with no clear D. This clonotype originated in a male donor with ankylosing spondylitis. The sequenced sample consisted of synovial fluid, either unsorted or a sorted T cell fraction (not recorded which). CDR3 sequence reads: CASSQDRYTSTDTQYF. The CDR3 bases are TGCGCCAGCAGCCAAGATCGATACACTAGCACAGATACGCAGTATTTT.